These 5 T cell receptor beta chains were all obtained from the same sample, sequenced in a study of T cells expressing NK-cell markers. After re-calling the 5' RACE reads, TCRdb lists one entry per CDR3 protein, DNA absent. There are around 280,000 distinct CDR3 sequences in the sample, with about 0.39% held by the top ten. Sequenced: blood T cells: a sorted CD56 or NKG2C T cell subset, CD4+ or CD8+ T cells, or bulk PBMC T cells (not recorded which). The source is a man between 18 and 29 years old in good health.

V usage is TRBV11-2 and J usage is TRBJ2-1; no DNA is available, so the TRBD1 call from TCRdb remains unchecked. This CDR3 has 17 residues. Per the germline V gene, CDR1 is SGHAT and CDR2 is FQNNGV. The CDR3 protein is CASSFGTGPSSYNEQFF.

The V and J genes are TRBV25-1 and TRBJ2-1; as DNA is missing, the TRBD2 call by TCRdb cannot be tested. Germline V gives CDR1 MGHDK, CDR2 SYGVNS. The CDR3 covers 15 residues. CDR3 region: CASSEQAGALNEQFF.

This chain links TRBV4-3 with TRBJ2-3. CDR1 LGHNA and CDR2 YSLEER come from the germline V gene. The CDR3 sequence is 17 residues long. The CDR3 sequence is CASSQGPTSLSTDTQYF.

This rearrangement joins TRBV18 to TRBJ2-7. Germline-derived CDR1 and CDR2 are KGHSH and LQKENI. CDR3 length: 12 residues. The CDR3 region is CASSPVEIEQYF.

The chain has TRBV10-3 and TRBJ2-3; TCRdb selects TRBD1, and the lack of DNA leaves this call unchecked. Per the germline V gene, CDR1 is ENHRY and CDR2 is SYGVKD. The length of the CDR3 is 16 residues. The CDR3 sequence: CAIRDPGTIVTDTQYF.